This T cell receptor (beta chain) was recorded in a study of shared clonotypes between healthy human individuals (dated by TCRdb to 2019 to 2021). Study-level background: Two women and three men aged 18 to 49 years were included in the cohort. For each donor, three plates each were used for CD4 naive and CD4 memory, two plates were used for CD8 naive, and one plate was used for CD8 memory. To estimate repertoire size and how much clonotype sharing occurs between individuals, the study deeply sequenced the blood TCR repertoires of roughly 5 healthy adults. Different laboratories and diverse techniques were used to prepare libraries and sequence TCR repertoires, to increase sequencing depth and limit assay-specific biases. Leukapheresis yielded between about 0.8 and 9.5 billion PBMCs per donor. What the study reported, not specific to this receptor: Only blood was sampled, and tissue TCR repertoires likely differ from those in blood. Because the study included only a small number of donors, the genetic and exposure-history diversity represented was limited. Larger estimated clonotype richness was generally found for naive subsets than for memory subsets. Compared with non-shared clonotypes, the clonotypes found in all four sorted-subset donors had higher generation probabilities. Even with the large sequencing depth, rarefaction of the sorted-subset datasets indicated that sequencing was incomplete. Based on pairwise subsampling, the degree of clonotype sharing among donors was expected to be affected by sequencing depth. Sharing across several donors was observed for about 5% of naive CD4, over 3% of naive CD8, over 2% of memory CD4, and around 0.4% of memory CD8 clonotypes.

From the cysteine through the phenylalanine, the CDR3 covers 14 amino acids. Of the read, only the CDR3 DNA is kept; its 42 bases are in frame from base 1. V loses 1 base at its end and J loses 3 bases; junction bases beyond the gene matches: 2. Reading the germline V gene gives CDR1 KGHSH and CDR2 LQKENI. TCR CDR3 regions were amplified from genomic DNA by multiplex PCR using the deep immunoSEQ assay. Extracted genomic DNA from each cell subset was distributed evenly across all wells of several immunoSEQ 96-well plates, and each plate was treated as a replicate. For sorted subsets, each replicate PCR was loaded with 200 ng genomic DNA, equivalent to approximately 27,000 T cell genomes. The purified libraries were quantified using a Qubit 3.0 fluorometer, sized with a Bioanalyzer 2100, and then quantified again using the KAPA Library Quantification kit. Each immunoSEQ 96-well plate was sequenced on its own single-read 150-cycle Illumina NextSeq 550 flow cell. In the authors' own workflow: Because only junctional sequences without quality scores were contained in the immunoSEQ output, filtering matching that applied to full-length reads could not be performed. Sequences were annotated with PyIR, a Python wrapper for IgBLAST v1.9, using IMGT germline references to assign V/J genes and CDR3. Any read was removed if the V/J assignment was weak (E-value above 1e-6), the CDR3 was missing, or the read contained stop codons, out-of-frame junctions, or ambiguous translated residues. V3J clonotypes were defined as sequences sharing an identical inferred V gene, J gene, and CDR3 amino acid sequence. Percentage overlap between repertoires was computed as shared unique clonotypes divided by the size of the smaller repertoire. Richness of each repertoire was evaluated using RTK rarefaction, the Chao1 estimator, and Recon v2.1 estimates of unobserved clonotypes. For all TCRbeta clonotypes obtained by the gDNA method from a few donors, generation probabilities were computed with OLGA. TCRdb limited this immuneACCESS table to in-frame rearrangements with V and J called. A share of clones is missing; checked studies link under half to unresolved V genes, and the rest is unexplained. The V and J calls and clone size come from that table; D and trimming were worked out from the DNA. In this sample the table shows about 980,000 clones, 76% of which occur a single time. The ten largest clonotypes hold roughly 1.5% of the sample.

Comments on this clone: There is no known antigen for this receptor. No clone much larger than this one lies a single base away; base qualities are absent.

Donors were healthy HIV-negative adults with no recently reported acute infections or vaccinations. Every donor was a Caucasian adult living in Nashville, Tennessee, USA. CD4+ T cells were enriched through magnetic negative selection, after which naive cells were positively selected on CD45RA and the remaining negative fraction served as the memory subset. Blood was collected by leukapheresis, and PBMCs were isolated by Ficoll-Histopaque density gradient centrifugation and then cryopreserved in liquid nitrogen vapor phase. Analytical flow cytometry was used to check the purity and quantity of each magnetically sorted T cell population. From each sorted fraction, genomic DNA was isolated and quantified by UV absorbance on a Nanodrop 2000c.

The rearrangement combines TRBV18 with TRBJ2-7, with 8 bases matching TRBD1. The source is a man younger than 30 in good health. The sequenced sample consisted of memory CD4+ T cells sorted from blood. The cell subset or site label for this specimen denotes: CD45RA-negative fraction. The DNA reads TGTGCCAGCTCACCACGGGGACAGGTCTACGAGCAGTACTTC. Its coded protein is CASSPRGQVYEQYF. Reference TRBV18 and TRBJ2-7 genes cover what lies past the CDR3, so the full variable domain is NAGVMQNPRHLVRRRGQEARLRCSPMKGHSHVYWYRQLPEEGLKFMVYLQKENIIDESGMPKERFSAEFPKEGPSILRIQQVVRGDSAAYFCASSPRGQVYEQYFGPGTRLTVT.